This TCR beta chain was sequenced for a study of T cells in Graves' hyperthyroidism and ophthalmopathy. In the study overall: Initial diagnosis, before any treatment, was when peripheral blood was collected.

In making diagnoses, clinical symptoms, serum thyroxine and TRAb, thyroid ultrasound and orbital computed tomography were all used. General study points: Blood also carried most thyroid clonotypes expanded above 0.001.

The V and J ends lost 7 bases and 2 bases respectively, with 15 bases between them. Germline-derived CDR1 and CDR2 are SNHLY and FYNNEI. CDR3 length equals 14 residues. The source material, RNA transcripts, was used to amplify TCR beta CDR3 regions. The study used the HTBI primer set for a first-round RT-PCR of the TCR CDR3. Each CDR3 protein gets one entry after TCRdb re-called the multiplex PCR reads with MiXCR. The sample consists of more than 500,000 distinct CDR3 sequences, about 15% of them appearing once. This clonotype has at least ten counts. The antigen is not known. Material for sequencing was blood. The receptor's source is a woman aged 25 to 39 with Graves' ophthalmopathy. The J gene is TRBJ2-7, the V gene TRBV2; possible D gene TRBD1, 5 bases. The CDR3 nucleotides are TGTGCCAGCAATCCAGGGTCTAGTGCCTACGAGCAGTACTTC. Translated: CASNPGSSAYEQYF.